The 8 T cell receptor beta chains below were found in one sample sequenced in a study of cytomegalovirus exposure and HLA in healthy donors. This PCR relied on a set of 60 Vbeta primers and 13 Jbeta primers. Method: immunoSEQ multiplex PCR; TCRdb's copy keeps in-frame clones and lacks some. The table has 140,000 to 150,000 clones, approximately 68% seen once. Sequencing used PBMCs. These receptors all stem from a man aged 35 to 55 in good health and CMV-seronegative.

The rearrangement links TRBV7-2 to TRBJ2-1; possible D gene TRBD1, 7 bases. This CDR3 region has 15 residues. V lost 6 bases and J lost 9, with 21 bases in between. Germline values: CDR1 SGHTA, CDR2 FQGNSA. The CDR3 DNA reads TGTGCCAGCAGGAAGGGCAGGGGGGTTGCAGGTGAGCAGTTCTTC. This encodes CASRKGRGVAGEQFF. The full variable domain, completed using reference TRBV7-2 and TRBJ2-1, is GAGVSQSPSNKVTEKGKDVELRCDPISGHTALYWYRQSLGQGLEFLIYFQGNSAPDKSGLPSDRFSAERTGGSVSTLTIQRTQQEDSAVYLCASRKGRGVAGEQFFGPGTRLTVL.

V and J are TRBV7-9 and TRBJ2-7; TRBD2 matches at 7 bases. The CDR3 has 15 amino acids. V was pared by 5 bases and J by 5 bases, with 12 bases of the junction left unmatched. CDR1 and CDR2 from the germline V gene are SEHNR and FQNEAQ (reference sequence). CDR3 protein: CASSPQGAGVHEQYF. CDR3 DNA: TGTGCCAGCAGCCCCCAAGGGGCGGGAGTCCACGAGCAGTACTTC.

This chain joins TRBV7-2 and TRBJ2-2, with a tentative D call TRBD2 (5 bases). The ends were cut back, 1 base at V and 4 bases at J, with 7 bases in the middle. In germline, CDR1 is SGHTA, CDR2 FQGNSA. The CDR3 extends over 14 amino acids. CDR3 sequence (DNA): TGTGCCAGCAGCTTAGGACTACCCACCGGGGAGCTGTTTTTT. It codes for CASSLGLPTGELFF. Full variable domain (missing parts from reference TRBV7-2 and TRBJ2-2): GAGVSQSPSNKVTEKGKDVELRCDPISGHTALYWYRQSLGQGLEFLIYFQGNSAPDKSGLPSDRFSAERTGGSVSTLTIQRTQQEDSAVYLCASSLGLPTGELFFGEGSRLTVL.

V and J are TRBV2 and TRBJ2-3, with D possibly being TRBD1 (5 bases). The CDR3 has 15 residues. Germline assignment: CDR1 SNHLY and CDR2 FYNNEI. Trimming stripped 3 bases from V and 3 bases from J, with 13 bases between. CDR3 amino acids: CASSEVGQATDTQYF. The CDR3, as DNA: TGTGCCAGCAGTGAGGTGGGGCAGGCGACAGATACGCAGTATTTT.

The chain carries TRBV6-5 and TRBJ2-7; 9 bases align to TRBD2. With 0 bases clipped from V and 3 bases from J, the junction kept 6 bases outside the gene matches. The CDR3 is 16 amino acids. The germline gives CDR1 MNHEY, CDR2 SVGAGI. The CDR3 loop reads CASSYSGTSSYYEQYF. The CDR3 coding sequence is TGTGCCAGCAGTTACTCTGGGACTAGCTCCTACTACGAGCAGTACTTC.

CDR3 coding DNA: TGTGCCAGCAGCCGACGGACTAGCGGGAGTAATGAGCAGTTCTTC. Translating gives CASSRRTSGSNEQFF. This rearrangement joins TRBV6-5 to TRBJ2-1; 13 bases align to TRBD2. CDR1 MNHEY and CDR2 SVGAGI come from the germline V gene. This CDR3 spans 15 amino acids. Losses at the gene ends were 6 bases for V and 7 bases for J; bases not matched to a gene: 6.

The gene calls are TRBV30 and TRBJ2-3, with 9 bases that match TRBD1. Germline V lookup: CDR1 GTSNPN, CDR2 SVGIG (reference sequence). V lost 1 base to trimming and J lost 3 bases; unmatched junction nucleotides: 5. The CDR3 is made up of 15 amino acids. CDR3 protein: CAWSGRTGETDTQYF. In DNA, the CDR3 is TGTGCCTGGAGTGGACGGACAGGGGAAACAGATACGCAGTATTTT. The entire variable domain, with the rest obtained from reference TRBV30 and TRBJ2-3, is as follows: SQTIHQWPATLVQPVGSPLSLECTVEGTSNPNLYWYRQAAGRGLQLLFYSVGIGQISSEVPQNLSASRPQDRQFILSSKKLLLSDSGFYLCAWSGRTGETDTQYFGPGTRLTVL.

This rearrangement joins TRBV27 to TRBJ2-1, with 9 nucleotides matching TRBD2. Germline V gene data show CDR1 as MNHEY and CDR2 as SMNVEV (reference sequence). The CDR3 runs to 17 residues. The trim removed 2 bases at V and 2 bases at J, leaving 7 bases unmatched. The chain's CDR3 is CASSLGLAGPTYNEQFF. In nucleotides, the CDR3 is TGTGCCAGCAGTTTAGGGCTAGCGGGACCAACCTACAATGAGCAGTTCTTC.